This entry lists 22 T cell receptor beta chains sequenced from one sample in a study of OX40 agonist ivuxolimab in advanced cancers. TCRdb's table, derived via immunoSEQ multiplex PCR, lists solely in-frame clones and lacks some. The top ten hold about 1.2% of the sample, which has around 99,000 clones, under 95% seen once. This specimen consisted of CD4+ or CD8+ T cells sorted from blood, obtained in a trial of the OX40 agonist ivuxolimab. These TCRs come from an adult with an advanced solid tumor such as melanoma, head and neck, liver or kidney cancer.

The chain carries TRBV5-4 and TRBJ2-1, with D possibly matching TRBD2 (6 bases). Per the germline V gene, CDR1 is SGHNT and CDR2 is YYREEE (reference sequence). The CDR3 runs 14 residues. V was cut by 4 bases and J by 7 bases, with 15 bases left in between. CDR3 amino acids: CASSLPLGGNEQFF. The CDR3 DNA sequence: TGTGCCAGCAGCCTCCCCCTGGGGGGTAATGAGCAGTTCTTC.

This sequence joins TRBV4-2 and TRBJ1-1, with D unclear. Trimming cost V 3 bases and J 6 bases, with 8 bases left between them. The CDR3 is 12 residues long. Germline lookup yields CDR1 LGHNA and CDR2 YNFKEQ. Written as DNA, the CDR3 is TGTGCCAGCAGCCAGGGTTCCGCTGAAGCTTTCTTT. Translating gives CASSQGSAEAFF.

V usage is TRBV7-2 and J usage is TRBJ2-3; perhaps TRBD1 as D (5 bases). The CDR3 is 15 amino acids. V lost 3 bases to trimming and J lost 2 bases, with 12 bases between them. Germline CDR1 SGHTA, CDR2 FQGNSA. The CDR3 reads CASSLGRSYTDTQYF. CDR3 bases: TGTGCCAGCAGCTTGGGGCGTTCTTACACAGATACGCAGTATTTT.

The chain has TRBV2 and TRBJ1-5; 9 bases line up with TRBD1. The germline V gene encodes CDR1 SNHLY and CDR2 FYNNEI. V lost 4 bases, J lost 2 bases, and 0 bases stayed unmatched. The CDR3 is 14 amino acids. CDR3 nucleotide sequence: TGTGCCAGCAGTGGGGACAGGGGCAATCAGCCCCAGCATTTT. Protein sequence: CASSGDRGNQPQHF.

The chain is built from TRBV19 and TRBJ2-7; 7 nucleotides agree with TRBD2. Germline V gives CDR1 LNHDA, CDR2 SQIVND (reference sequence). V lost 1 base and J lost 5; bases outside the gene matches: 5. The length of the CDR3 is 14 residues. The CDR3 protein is CASSIVTSDHEQYF. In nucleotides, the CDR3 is TGTGCCAGTAGTATAGTAACTAGCGACCACGAGCAGTACTTC.

CDR3 protein: CASSLGQGRLEKLFF. The CDR3, as DNA: TGTGCCAGTAGTCTTGGACAGGGAAGACTTGAAAAACTGTTTTTT. The chain couples TRBV19 to TRBJ1-4, with 8 bases matching TRBD1. The V gene end was trimmed by 5 bases and the J gene end by 7 bases; junction bases not matched to a gene: 9. The CDR3 is 15 amino acids. The germline V gene encodes CDR1 LNHDA and CDR2 SQIVND (reference sequence).

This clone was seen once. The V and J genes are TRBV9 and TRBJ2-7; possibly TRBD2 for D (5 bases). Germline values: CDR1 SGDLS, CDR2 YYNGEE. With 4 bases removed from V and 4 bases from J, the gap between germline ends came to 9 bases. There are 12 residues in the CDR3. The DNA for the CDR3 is TGTGCCAGCAGCCGTAGCGAGTACGAGCAGTACTTC. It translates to CASSRSEYEQYF. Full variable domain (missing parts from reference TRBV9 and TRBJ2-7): DSGVTQTPKHLITATGQRVTLRCSPRSGDLSVYWYQQSLDQGLQFLIQYYNGEERAKGNILERFSAQQFPDLHSELNLSSLELGDSALYFCASSRSEYEQYFGPGTRLTVT.

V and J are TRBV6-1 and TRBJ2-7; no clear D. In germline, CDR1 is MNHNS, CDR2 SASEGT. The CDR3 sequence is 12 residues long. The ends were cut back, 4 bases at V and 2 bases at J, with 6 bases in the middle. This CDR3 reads CASSVRTYEQYF. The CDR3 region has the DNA TGTGCCAGCAGTGTAAGAACCTACGAGCAGTACTTC.

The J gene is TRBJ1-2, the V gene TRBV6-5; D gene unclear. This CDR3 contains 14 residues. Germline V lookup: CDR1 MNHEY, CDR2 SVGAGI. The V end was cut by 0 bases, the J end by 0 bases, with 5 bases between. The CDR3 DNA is TGTGCCAGCAGTTACTCGTATCCTAACTATGGCTACACCTTC. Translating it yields CASSYSYPNYGYTF.

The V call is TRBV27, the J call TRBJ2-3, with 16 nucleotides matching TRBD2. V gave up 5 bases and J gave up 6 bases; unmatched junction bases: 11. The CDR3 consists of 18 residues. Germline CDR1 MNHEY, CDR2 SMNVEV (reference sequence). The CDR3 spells CASSHGTSGRAWMDTQYF. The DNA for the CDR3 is TGTGCCAGCAGTCACGGGACTAGCGGGAGGGCCTGGATGGATACGCAGTATTTT.

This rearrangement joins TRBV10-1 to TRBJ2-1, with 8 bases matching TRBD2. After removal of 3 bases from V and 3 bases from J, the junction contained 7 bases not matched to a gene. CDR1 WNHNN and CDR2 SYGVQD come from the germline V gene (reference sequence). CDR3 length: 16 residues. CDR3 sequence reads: CASSDREGQIYNEQFF. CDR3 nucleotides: TGCGCCAGCAGTGACCGGGAGGGCCAAATCTACAATGAGCAGTTCTTC.

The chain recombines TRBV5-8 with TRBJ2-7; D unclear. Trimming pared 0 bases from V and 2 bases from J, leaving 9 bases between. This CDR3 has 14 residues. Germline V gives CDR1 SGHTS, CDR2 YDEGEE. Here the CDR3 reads CASSLVVGAYEQYF. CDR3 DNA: TGTGCCAGCAGCTTGGTAGTCGGAGCCTACGAGCAGTACTTC.

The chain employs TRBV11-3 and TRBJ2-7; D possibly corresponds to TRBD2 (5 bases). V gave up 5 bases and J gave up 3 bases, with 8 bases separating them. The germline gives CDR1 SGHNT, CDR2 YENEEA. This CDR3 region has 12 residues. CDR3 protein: CASSPGLYEQYF. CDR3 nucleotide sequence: TGTGCCAGCAGCCCCGGACTCTACGAGCAGTACTTC.

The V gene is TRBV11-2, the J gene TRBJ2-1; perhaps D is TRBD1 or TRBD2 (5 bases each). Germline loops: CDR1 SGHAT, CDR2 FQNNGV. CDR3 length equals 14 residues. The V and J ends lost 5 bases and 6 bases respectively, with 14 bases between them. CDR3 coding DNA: TGTGCCAGCAGCCTGCCGGGACCTCCCAATGAGCAGTTCTTC. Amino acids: CASSLPGPPNEQFF.

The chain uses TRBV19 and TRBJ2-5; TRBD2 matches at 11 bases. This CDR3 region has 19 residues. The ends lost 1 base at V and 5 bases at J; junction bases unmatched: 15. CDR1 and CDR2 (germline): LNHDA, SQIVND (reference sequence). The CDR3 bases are TGTGCCAGTAGTATAGCCAAGCCTCAACTAGCGGGAGTCGGGGAGACCCAGTACTTC. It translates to CASSIAKPQLAGVGETQYF.

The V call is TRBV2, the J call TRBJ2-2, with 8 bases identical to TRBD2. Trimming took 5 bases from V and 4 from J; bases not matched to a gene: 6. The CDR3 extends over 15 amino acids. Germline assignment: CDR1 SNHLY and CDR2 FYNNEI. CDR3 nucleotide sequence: TGTGCCAGCAGTATCGGACTAGCAGGCACCGGGGAGCTGTTTTTT. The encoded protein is CASSIGLAGTGELFF.

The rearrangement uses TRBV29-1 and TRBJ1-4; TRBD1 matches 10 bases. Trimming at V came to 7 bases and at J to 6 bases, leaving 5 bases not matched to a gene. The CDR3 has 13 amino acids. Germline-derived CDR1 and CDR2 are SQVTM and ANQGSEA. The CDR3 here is CSGRGQGDEKLFF. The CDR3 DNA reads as TGCAGCGGCCGCGGACAGGGGGATGAAAAACTGTTTTTT.

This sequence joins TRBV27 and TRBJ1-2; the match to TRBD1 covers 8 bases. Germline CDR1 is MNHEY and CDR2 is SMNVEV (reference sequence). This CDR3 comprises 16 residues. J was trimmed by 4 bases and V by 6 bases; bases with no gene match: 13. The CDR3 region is CASSSETGDHRYGYTF. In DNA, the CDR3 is TGTGCCAGCAGCTCAGAGACAGGGGACCATCGCTATGGCTACACCTTC.

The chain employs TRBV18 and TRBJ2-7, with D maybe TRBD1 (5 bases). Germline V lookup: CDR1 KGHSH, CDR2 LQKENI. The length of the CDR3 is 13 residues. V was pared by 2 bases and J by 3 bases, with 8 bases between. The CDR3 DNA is TGTGCCAGCTCACCAGACAGAGACTACGAGCAGTACTTC. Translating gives CASSPDRDYEQYF.

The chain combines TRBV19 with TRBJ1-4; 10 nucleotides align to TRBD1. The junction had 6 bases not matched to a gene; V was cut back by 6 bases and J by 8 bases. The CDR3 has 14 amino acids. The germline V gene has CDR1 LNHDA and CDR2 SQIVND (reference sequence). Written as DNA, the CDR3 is TGTGCCAGTAGCCTAGACAGGGGGCGAGAAAAACTGTTTTTT. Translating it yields CASSLDRGREKLFF.

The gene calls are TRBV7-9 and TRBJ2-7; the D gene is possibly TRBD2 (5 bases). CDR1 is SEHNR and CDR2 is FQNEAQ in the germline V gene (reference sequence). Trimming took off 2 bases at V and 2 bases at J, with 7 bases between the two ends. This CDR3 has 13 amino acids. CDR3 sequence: CASSLSGAYEQYF. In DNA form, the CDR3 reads TGTGCCAGCAGCTTAAGCGGAGCCTACGAGCAGTACTTC.

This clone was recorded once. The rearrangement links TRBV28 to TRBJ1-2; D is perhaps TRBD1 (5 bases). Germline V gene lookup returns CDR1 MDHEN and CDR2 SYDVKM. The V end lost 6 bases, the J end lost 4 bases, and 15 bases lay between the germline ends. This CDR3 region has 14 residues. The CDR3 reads CASSSPFGGYGYTF. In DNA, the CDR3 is TGTGCCAGCAGCTCGCCCTTTGGGGGCTATGGCTACACCTTC.